The source of this T cell receptor (beta chain) is a study of response to subunit inactivated influenza vaccine. The CDR3 consists of 15 residues. Trimming took off 1 base at V and 5 bases at J, with 15 bases between the two ends. Per the germline V gene, CDR1 is SEHNR and CDR2 is FQNEAQ (reference sequence). Study results and limitations: With each seasonal influenza vaccination, the authors suggested, few new T cells are recruited.

TCRdb redid the calling of the RT-PCR reads with MiXCR, one entry per CDR3 protein. Of 500,000 to 600,000 distinct CDR3 sequences in the sample, 12% to 15% were seen once. This clonotype was seen a handful of times. The antigen is not known. This rearrangement joins TRBV7-9 to TRBJ2-7, with D possibly called TRBD1 or TRBD2 (5 bases each). The clonotype was recovered from a man between 50 and 59 years old who received an inactivated influenza vaccine. The specimen comprised PBMCs from blood, sampled 11 to 12 days after vaccination. The CDR3 DNA reads as TGTGCCAGCAGCTTAGGAGGGGAAGTGGTCCACGAGCAGTACTTC. Protein: CASSLGGEVVHEQYF.